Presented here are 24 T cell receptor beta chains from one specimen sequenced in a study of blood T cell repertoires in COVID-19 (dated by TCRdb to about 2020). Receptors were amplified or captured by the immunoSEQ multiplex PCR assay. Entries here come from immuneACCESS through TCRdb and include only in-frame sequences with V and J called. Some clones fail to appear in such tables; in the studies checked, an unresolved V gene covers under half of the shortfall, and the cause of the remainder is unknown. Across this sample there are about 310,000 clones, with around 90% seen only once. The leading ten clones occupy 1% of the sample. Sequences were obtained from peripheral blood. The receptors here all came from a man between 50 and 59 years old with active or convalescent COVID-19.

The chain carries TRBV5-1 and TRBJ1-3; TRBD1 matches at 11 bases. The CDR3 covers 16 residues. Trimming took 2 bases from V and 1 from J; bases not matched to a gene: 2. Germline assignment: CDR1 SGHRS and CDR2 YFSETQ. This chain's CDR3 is CASSLGTGGSGNTIYF. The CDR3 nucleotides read TGCGCCAGCAGCTTAGGGACAGGGGGATCTGGAAACACCATATATTTT. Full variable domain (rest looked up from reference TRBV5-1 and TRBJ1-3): KAGVTQTPRYLIKTRGQQVTLSCSPISGHRSVSWYQQTPGQGLQFLFEYFSETQRNKGNFPGRFSGRQFSNSRSEMNVSTLELGDSALYLCASSLGTGGSGNTIYFGEGSWLTVV.

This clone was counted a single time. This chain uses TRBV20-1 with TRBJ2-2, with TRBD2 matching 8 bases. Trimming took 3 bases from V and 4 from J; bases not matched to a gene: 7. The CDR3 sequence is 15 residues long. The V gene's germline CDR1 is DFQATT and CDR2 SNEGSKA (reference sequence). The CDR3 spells CSASWGGRSTGELFF. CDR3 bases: TGCAGTGCTAGTTGGGGCGGGAGGAGCACCGGGGAGCTGTTTTTT.

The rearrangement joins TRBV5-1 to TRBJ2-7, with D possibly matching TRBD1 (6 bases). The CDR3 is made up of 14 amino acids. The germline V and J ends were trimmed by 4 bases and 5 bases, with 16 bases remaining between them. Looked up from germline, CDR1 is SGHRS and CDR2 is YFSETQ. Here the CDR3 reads CASSPGTKYHEQYF. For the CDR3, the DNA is TGCGCCAGCAGCCCCGGGACAAAGTATCACGAGCAGTACTTC.

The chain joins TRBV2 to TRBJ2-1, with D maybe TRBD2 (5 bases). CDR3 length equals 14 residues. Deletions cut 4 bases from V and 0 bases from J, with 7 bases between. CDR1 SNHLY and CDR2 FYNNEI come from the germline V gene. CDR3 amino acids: CASSAEGSYNEQFF. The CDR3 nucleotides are TGTGCCAGCAGTGCTGAGGGCTCCTACAATGAGCAGTTCTTC.

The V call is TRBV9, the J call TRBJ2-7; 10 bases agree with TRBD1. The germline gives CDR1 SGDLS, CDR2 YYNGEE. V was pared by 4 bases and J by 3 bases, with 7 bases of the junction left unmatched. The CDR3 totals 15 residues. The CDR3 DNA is TGTGCCAGCAGCCCCGGGACAGGGGTAATCTACGAGCAGTACTTC. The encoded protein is CASSPGTGVIYEQYF.

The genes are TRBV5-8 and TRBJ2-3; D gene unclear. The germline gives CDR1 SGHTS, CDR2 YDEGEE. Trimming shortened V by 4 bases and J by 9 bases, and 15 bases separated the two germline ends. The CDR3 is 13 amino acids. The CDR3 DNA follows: TGTGCCAGCAGCCCCGACTTAGTCCGAACGCAGTATTTT. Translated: CASSPDLVRTQYF.

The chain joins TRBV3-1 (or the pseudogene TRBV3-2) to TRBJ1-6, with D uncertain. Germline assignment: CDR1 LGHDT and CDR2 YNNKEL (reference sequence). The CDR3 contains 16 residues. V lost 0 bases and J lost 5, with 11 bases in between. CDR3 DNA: TGTGCCAGCAGCCAAGATAGCGTAATCGATAATTCACCCCTCCACTTT. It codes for CASSQDSVIDNSPLHF.

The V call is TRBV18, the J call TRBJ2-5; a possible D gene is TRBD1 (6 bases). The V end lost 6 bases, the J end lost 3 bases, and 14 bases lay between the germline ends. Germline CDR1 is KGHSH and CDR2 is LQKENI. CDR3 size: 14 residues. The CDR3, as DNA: TGTGCCAGCTCTCTTTCGGCAGGGGAAGAGACCCAGTACTTC. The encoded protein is CASSLSAGEETQYF.

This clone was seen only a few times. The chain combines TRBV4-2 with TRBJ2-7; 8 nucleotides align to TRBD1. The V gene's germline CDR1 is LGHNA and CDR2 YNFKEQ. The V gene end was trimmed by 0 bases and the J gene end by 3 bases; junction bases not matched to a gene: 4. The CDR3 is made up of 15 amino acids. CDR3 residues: CASSQETGGIYEQYF. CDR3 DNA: TGTGCCAGCAGCCAAGAAACAGGGGGGATCTACGAGCAGTACTTC.

CDR3 amino acids: CASRNRGYTDTQYF. The CDR3 DNA sequence: TGTGCCAGCAGGAACAGGGGATACACAGATACGCAGTATTTT. The V and J genes are TRBV27 and TRBJ2-3; 7 bases align to TRBD1. The CDR3 sequence is 14 residues long. The germline V gene has CDR1 MNHEY and CDR2 SMNVEV (reference sequence). The V gene end was trimmed by 6 bases and the J gene end by 2 bases; junction bases not matched to a gene: 5.

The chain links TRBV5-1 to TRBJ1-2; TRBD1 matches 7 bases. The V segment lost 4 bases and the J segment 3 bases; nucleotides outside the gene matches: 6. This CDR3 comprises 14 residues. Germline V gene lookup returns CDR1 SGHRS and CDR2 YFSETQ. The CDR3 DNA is TGCGCCAGCAGCGTTGACAGGGCGCACTATGGCTACACCTTC. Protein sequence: CASSVDRAHYGYTF.

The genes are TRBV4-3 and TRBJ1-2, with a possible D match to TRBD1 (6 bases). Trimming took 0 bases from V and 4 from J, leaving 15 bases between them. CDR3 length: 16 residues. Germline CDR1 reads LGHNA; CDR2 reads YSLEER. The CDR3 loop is CASSQDGGGAFYGYTF. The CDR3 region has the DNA TGCGCCAGCAGCCAAGATGGCGGGGGGGCCTTCTATGGCTACACCTTC.

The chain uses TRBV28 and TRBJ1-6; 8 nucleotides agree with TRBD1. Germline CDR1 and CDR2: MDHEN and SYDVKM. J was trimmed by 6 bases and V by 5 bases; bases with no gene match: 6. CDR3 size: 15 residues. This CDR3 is CASSPTGVSNSPLHF. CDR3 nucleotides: TGTGCCAGCAGTCCGACAGGGGTGAGTAATTCACCCCTCCACTTT.

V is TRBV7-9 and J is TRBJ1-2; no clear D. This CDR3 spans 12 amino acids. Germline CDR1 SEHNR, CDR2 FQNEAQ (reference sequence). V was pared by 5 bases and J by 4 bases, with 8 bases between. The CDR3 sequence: CASSERVYGYTF. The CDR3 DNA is TGTGCCAGCAGCGAACGGGTCTATGGCTACACCTTC. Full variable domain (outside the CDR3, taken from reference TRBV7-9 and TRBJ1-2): DTGVSQNPRHKITKRGQNVTFRCDPISEHNRLYWYRQTLGQGPEFLTYFQNEAQLEKSRLLSDRFSAERPKGSFSTLEIQRTEQGDSAMYLCASSERVYGYTFGSGTRLTVV.

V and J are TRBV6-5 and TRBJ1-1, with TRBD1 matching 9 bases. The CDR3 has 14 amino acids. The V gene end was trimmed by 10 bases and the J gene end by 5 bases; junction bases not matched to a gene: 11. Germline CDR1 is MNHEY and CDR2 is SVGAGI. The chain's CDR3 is CATLTGGISTEAFF. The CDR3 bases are TGTGCCACTTTGACAGGGGGTATTTCTACTGAAGCTTTCTTT.

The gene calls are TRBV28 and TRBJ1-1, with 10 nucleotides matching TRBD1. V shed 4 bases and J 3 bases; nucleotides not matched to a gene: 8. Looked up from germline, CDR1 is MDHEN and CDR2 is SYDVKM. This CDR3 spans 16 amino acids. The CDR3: CASSSGTGAQYTEAFF. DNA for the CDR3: TGTGCCAGCAGTTCAGGGACAGGGGCGCAGTACACTGAAGCTTTCTTT.

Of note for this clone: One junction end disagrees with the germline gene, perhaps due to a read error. This CDR3 is CVSEGTLDYNEQFF. CDR3 DNA: TGTGTCAGCGAGGGGACATTAGATTACAATGAGCAGTTCTTC. V and J are TRBV2 and TRBJ2-1; a weak D match, TRBD1 (6 bases). Germline V gives CDR1 SNHLY, CDR2 FYNNEI. The CDR3 has 14 amino acids.

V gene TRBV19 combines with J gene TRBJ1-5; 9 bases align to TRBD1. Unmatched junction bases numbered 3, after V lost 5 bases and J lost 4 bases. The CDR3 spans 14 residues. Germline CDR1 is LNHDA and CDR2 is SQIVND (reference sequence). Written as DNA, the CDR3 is TGTGCCAGTAGTGAGACAGGGGGGAATCAGCCCCAGCATTTT. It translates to CASSETGGNQPQHF.

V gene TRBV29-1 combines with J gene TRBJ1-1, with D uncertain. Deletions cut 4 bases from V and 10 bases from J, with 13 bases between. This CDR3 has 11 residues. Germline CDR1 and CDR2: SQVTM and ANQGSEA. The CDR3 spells CSVVIRDRAFF. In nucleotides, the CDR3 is TGCAGCGTTGTTATTAGAGATAGAGCTTTCTTT.

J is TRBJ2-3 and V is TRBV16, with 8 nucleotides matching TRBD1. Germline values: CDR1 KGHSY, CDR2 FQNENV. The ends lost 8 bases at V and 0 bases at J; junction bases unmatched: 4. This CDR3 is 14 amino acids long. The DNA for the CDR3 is TGTGCCAGCTCGGACAGGGACAGCACAGATACGCAGTATTTT. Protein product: CASSDRDSTDTQYF.

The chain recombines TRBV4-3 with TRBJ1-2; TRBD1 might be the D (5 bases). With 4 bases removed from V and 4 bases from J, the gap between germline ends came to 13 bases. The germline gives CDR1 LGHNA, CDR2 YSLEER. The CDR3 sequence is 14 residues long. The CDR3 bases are TGCGCCAGCAGCCGCGGCGGGGGTTCCTATGGCTACACCTTC. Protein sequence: CASSRGGGSYGYTF.

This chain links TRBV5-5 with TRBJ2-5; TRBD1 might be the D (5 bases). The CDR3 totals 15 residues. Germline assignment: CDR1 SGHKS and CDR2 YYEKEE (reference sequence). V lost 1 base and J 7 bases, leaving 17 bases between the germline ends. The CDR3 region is CASSLIPETATTQYF. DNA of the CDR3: TGTGCCAGCAGCTTGATCCCTGAGACAGCAACGACCCAGTACTTC.

For the CDR3, the DNA is TGCGCCAGCAGCTTGGCTACAGGGGCGATCACAGATACGCAGTATTTT. It codes for CASSLATGAITDTQYF. This chain links TRBV5-1 with TRBJ2-3; 7 bases agree with TRBD1. Germline lookup yields CDR1 SGHRS and CDR2 YFSETQ. CDR3 length: 16 amino acids. The V and J ends lost 0 bases and 2 bases, in that order; junction bases with no gene match: 6.

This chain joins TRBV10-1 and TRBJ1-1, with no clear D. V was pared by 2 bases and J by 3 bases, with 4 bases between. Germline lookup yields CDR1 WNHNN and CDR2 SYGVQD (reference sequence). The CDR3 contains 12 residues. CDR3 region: CASSEGHTEAFF. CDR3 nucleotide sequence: TGCGCCAGCAGTGAGGGGCACACTGAAGCTTTCTTT.